What follows describes a single T cell receptor (beta chain). What it recognizes is unknown. As the sequencing template, cDNA was produced by extracting RNA and reverse transcribing it. The protocol was immunoSEQ multiplex PCR, while the TCRdb copy is restricted to in-frame clones and leaves out a portion. The sample includes more than 90,000 clones, 50% to 60% seen only once; the top ten take 15% to 20%. This sample is part of a study of CD8+ T cells in alopecia areata. Study-level findings and limits: As there was one nonresponder, how baseline CD8+ expansion relates to response remains uncertain.

Regarding treatment: oral pan-JAK inhibitor, 5-10 mg twice daily. PBMCs served as the source from which CD4+ and CD8+ T cells were sorted. The material was CD8+ T cells sorted from blood, obtained at roughly week 58, from a patient treated with tofacitinib. The sequence derives from a human donor with alopecia areata.

The CDR3 bases are TGTGCCAGCAGCGTCGGGGACAAAAATCAGCCCCAGCATTTT. Amino acids: CASSVGDKNQPQHF. The chain links TRBV9 to TRBJ1-5, with a weak D call TRBD1 (6 bases). The CDR3 loop spans 14 amino acids. The germline V and J ends were trimmed by 2 bases and 4 bases, with 10 bases remaining between them. Germline V lookup: CDR1 SGDLS, CDR2 YYNGEE.